Below, 5 T cell receptor beta chains from the same sample are listed, as sequenced in a study of technical replicates of blood from a handful of donors. Method: immunoSEQ multiplex PCR; TCRdb's copy keeps in-frame clones and lacks some. Of around 61,000 clones in the sample, approximately 86% were seen once. Sequencing was carried out using PBMCs. These receptors were obtained from a human donor in good health. Some clones in this sample may be carry-over from other donors' samples.

CDR3 coding DNA: TGTGCCTGGAGTGTAAGCTCCGGGGTTTTAAGGCAGTACTTC. This translates into CAWSVSSGVLRQYF. This chain joins TRBV30 and TRBJ2-7; D may be TRBD2 (5 bases). V shed 0 bases and J shed 9 bases, with 18 bases lying between them. The CDR3 runs to 14 residues. The germline V gene encodes CDR1 GTSNPN and CDR2 SVGIG (reference sequence).

This chain joins TRBV11-3 and TRBJ2-7; 9 bases are a match to TRBD1. CDR1 is SGHNT, CDR2 YENEEA, per germline. Trimming removed 4 bases from V and 2 bases from J; junction bases left unmatched: 3. The CDR3 contains 14 residues. As DNA, the CDR3 is TGTGCCAGCAGCTCCCGGGACAGGGCCTACGAGCAGTACTTC. Protein sequence: CASSSRDRAYEQYF.

V is TRBV27 and J is TRBJ2-5; D is uncertain. The CDR3 runs to 14 residues. From germline, CDR1 is MNHEY and CDR2 SMNVEV (reference sequence). V lost 3 bases and J lost 0, with 8 bases in between. The CDR3 region has the DNA TGTGCCAGCAGTTTTAATTATAACCAAGAGACCCAGTACTTC. It encodes CASSFNYNQETQYF.

This clone was picked up one time. The chain recombines TRBV19 with TRBJ1-6; 9 nucleotides line up with TRBD1. Trimming removed 4 bases from V and 19 bases from J; junction bases left unmatched: 5. The germline CDR1 and CDR2 sequences are LNHDA and SQIVND (reference sequence). The CDR3 runs to 11 residues. CDR3 DNA: TGTGCCAGTAGTAACAGGGGGCTCGTGCACTTT. It translates to CASSNRGLVHF.

The J gene is TRBJ2-1, the V gene TRBV2; 8 bases line up with TRBD2. V lost 5 bases and J lost 3; bases outside the gene matches: 9. CDR3 length equals 16 residues. Germline CDR1 SNHLY, CDR2 FYNNEI. CDR3 in DNA: TGTGCCAGCAGTTTGTTTAGCGGGACCAACTACAATGAGCAGTTCTTC. Amino acid sequence: CASSLFSGTNYNEQFF. Together with reference TRBV2 and TRBJ2-1, the CDR3 gives the full variable domain: EPEVTQTPSHQVTQMGQEVILRCVPISNHLYFYWYRQILGQKVEFLVSFYNNEISEKSEIFDDQFSVERPDGSNFTLKIRSTKLEDSAMYFCASSLFSGTNYNEQFFGPGTRLTVL.